In this sample, the clone carrying this T cell receptor beta chain turned up once. The source of the sample is a study of cytomegalovirus exposure and HLA in healthy donors. Trimming removed 0 bases from V and 4 bases from J, with 15 bases in between. Germline V gives CDR1 SGHAT, CDR2 FQNNGV. This CDR3 is 16 amino acids long. Primers: 60 Vbeta forward and 13 Jbeta reverse. Clones were read by immunoSEQ multiplex PCR, and TCRdb kept only the in-frame ones, dropping some. The sample comprises 190,000 or so clones, about four fifths of which are singletons, and over 1.5% rests with the top ten. The sequenced material came from PBMCs. This chain connects TRBV11-2 to TRBJ2-5, with D possibly being TRBD2 (5 bases). This receptor was identified in a girl between 10 and 17 years old in good health and CMV-seropositive. The CDR3 protein is CASSLDLGLALETQYF. CDR3 in DNA: TGTGCCAGCAGCTTAGATCTAGGGCTAGCCTTAGAGACCCAGTACTTC.